The rows below give T cell receptor beta chains drawn from one sample of a study of response to subunit inactivated influenza vaccine. TCRdb called the RT-PCR reads again in MiXCR, with one record for every CDR3 protein. This sample has around 760,000 distinct CDR3 sequences, with about 14% found just once. The sequenced sample was PBMCs from blood, obtained roughly 15 days before vaccination. Source of these receptors: a man between 50 and 59 years old who received an inactivated influenza vaccine. The CDR3 runs from the conserved cysteine through the conserved F or W. The D gene is left open where the match is weak. Part of the rows lack a size; the others show once, few, many or a class for expanded clones.

V gene	D gene	J gene	clone size	CDR3 protein	CDR3 DNA
TRBV18	TRBD1	TRBJ2-1	-	CASSPMTGGASYNEQFF	TGTGCCAGCTCACCAATGACAGGGGGCGCCTCCTACAATGAGCAGTTCTTC
TRBV20-1	-	TRBJ2-1	-	CSARDGQRQSYEQFF	TGCAGTGCTAGGGATGGACAGCGGCAAAGCTATGAGCAGTTCTTC
TRBV12-3/TRBV12-4	TRBD2	TRBJ2-5	-	CASKNSGRALETQYF	TGTGCCAGCAAAAATAGCGGGAGGGCCTTGGAGACCCAGTACTTC
TRBV12-3/TRBV12-4	-	TRBJ2-1	-	CASSLGEGSYNEQFF	TGTGCCAGCAGCCTAGGGGAAGGCTCCTACAATGAGCAGTTCTTC
TRBV6-2/TRBV6-3	TRBD1	TRBJ2-2	few	CASSARQGSDTGELFF	TGTGCCAGCAGTGCCAGACAGGGAAGTGACACCGGGGAGCTGTTTTTT
TRBV20-1	-	TRBJ2-7	-	CSAGGAQIYEQYF	TGCAGTGCTGGAGGGGCGCAAATTTACGAGCAGTACTTC
TRBV6-5	-	TRBJ2-7	few	CASRTTYEQYF	TGTGCCAGCAGGACAACCTACGAGCAGTACTTC
TRBV25-1	-	TRBJ1-6	-	CASSKGGSLSYNSPLHF	TGTGCCAGCAGCAAGGGGGGCAGTCTTTCCTATAATTCACCCCTCCACTTT
TRBV2	-	TRBJ2-5	few	CASTPGLTSRETQYF	TGTGCCAGCACGCCGGGTCTCACCTCTCGGGAGACCCAGTACTTC
TRBV7-3	-	TRBJ2-1	-	CASSLNSGQINNEQFF	TGTGCCAGCAGCTTAAACTCGGGCCAAATCAACAATGAGCAGTTCTTC
TRBV10-1	-	TRBJ2-7	-	CASSESTQGRHLILYEQYF	TGCGCCAGCAGTGAGTCTACTCAGGGGAGGCACCTTATACTCTACGAGCAGTACTTC
TRBV5-1	-	TRBJ1-5	few	CASSPDPVGQPQHF	TGCGCCAGCAGTCCAGACCCAGTGGGTCAGCCCCAGCATTTT
TRBV13	TRBD1	TRBJ2-5	-	CASSLGDREETQYF	TGTGCCAGCAGCTTAGGGGACAGGGAAGAGACCCAGTACTTC
TRBV29-1	-	TRBJ2-5	-	CSGATTARETQYF	TGCAGCGGGGCTACGACGGCGCGGGAGACCCAGTACTTC
TRBV21-1	-	TRBJ2-5	few	CATNFRGSETQYF	TGTGCAACGAACTTTAGGGGATCAGAGACCCAGTACTTC
TRBV11-2	TRBD1	TRBJ2-3	-	CASSLSPGQGRDTQYF	TGTGCCAGCAGCTTAAGTCCGGGACAGGGCAGAGATACGCAGTATTTT
TRBV15	-	TRBJ2-3	many	CATSRRASPSTDTQYF	TGTGCCACCAGCAGAAGGGCTAGCCCGAGCACAGATACGCAGTATTTT
TRBV7-2	TRBD2	TRBJ2-3	-	CASSLARASGRLDTQYF	TGTGCCAGCAGCTTAGCTCGGGCTAGCGGGAGGTTGGATACGCAGTATTTT
TRBV2	TRBD2	TRBJ2-7	many	CASRVSGRTLSYEQYF	TGTGCCAGCAGAGTTAGCGGGAGGACGCTATCCTACGAGCAGTACTTC
TRBV2	-	TRBJ1-3	-	CASHPRAPGSTIYF	TGTGCCAGCCACCCGCGAGCGCCGGGGAGCACCATATATTTT